The sequence of this T cell receptor beta chain was determined in a study of PD-1 blockade in classical Hodgkin lymphoma. Specified time point: cycle 4 day 1 (C4D1), after 5 to 7 weeks of nivolumab. Following autologous stem cell transplantation, relapse occurred in every patient, and exposure to brentuximab vedotin varied. Between the trimmed V and J ends, which lost 2 bases and 2 bases, there was a span of 12 bases. Germline CDR1 and CDR2: LGHNA and YNFKEQ. The CDR3 is 16 residues long. Repertoires were generated with immunoSEQ multiplex PCR, while TCRdb's copy carries only in-frame clones and drops some. The sample lists tens of thousands of clones, more than 75% occurring once.

This chain connects TRBV4-2 to TRBJ2-2; maybe TRBD1 (5 bases). Sequenced material: peripheral blood mononuclear cells (PBMCs), taken before the fourth cycle of nivolumab. The sequence was collected from a human donor with classical Hodgkin lymphoma. In DNA form, the CDR3 reads TGTGCCAGCAGCCAAAGTAACAGGCCAAACACCGGGGAGCTGTTTTTT. Translating it yields CASSQSNRPNTGELFF.